The entry below gives a single T cell receptor (beta chain) sequence along with its context. Produced via immunoSEQ multiplex PCR; TCRdb's table is partial and in-frame only. The sample contains fewer than 250,000 clones, 70% to 90% of which appear only once. The sample is drawn from a study of blood T cell repertoires in COVID-19. Study-wide context: COVID-19 samples, acute and convalescent, were from the United States, Italy and Spain.

J was trimmed by 5 bases and V by 7 bases; bases with no gene match: 1. CDR1 and CDR2 (germline): SNHLY, FYNNEI. The CDR3 is 12 residues long. The chain carries TRBV2 and TRBJ1-5; 8 bases map to TRBD1. The sequence was obtained from a man aged 35 to 55 with acute or convalescent COVID-19. The sample comprised peripheral blood. CDR3 DNA: TGTGCCAGCAACAGGGGGGATCAGCCCCAGCATTTT. The encoded protein is CASNRGDQPQHF.